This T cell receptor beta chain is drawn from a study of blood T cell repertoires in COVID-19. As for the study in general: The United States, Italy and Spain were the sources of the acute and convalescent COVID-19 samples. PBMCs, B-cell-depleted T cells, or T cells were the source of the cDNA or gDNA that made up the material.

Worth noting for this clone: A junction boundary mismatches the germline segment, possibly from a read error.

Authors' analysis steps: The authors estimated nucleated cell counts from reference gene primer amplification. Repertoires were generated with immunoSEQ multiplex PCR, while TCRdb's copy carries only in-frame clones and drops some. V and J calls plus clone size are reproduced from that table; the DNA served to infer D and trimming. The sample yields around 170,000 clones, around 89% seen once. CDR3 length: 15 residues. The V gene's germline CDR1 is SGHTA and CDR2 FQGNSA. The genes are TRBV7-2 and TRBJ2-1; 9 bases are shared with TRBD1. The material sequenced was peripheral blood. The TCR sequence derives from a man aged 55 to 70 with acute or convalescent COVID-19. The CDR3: CASRLGTGRYNEQFF. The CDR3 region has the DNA TGTGCCAGCAGGTTAGGGACAGGGAGGTACAATGAGCAGTTCTTC.